Sequencing of this T cell receptor beta chain was carried out in a study of T-cell reconstitution after alpha-beta-depleted transplantation in children. The sample holds many counts of this clonotype. For TCRbeta, the library was prepared with unique molecular identifiers. TCRdb passed the PCR reads through MiXCR, listing each CDR3 protein once. Of 90,000 to 95,000 distinct CDR3 sequences in the sample, 10% to 15% were seen once. The germline gives CDR1 LGHNA, CDR2 YSLEER. CDR3 length: 14 residues. The V and J ends lost 4 bases and 1 base respectively, with 11 bases between them. The specimen was PBMCs from the stem cell graft donor, collected from the stem cell graft. This clonotype originated in a human donor who donated a stem cell graft to a child with inherited bone marrow failure. The rearrangement links TRBV4-3 to TRBJ2-7; D gene unclear. Written as DNA, the CDR3 is TGCGCCAGCAGCCTCCGGACGGGTTCCTACGAGCAGTACTTC. Its translation: CASSLRTGSYEQYF.